A selection of T cell receptor beta chains follows, all from one sample in a study of beta chain features in type 1 diabetes. Clones were read by immunoSEQ multiplex PCR, and TCRdb kept only the in-frame ones, dropping some. The sample has 280,000 or so clones, about 15% seen once; the top ten hold roughly 0.015%. The sample consisted of naive CD4+ T cells from blood. All receptors come from a man aged 18-30 years with type 1 diabetes. Both conserved end residues are part of each CDR3. The D gene is left open where the match is weak. The size field is filled for only some rows; it gives once, few, many or a size class.

CDR3nt	CDR3aa	j_gene	v_gene	d_gene	len	abundance
TGTGCCAGCAGCAATCGACAGGGGGGCTATGGCTACACCTTC	CASSNRQGGYGYTF	TRBJ1-2	TRBV7-8	TRBD1	14	NA
TGCAGCGTTGCACAGGGGGCGCGTGATTCACCCCTCCACTTT	CSVAQGARDSPLHF	TRBJ1-6	TRBV29-1	TRBD1	14	NA
TGTGCCAGCATACGAGCTGGCGGCCCTCTAAGAGAGACCCAGTACTTC	CASIRAGGPLRETQYF	TRBJ2-5	TRBV6-6	NA	16	few
TGTGCCAGTGCAACTAGCGGCTATTACTCTGGGGCCAACGTCCTGACTTTC	CASATSGYYSGANVLTF	TRBJ2-6	TRBV19	TRBD2	17	few
TGTGCCAGCGTAGTGGGGGGGCAGGTAGGAAACACCATATATTTT	CASVVGGQVGNTIYF	TRBJ1-3	TRBV6-6	NA	15	NA
TGTGCCAGCTGCCGGGCTGGGGGGAGCACAGATACGCAGTATTTT	CASCRAGGSTDTQYF	TRBJ2-3	TRBV18	NA	15	few
TGTGCCAGCAGTGACCTTACAGGGTTCACTAATGAAAAACTGTTTTTT	CASSDLTGFTNEKLFF	TRBJ1-4	TRBV25-1	NA	16	NA
TGTGCCAGCAGCTCCCGTAACACTGAAGCTTTCTTT	CASSSRNTEAFF	TRBJ1-1	TRBV11-2	NA	12	few
TGTGCCAGCAGCCTTTTCACGGCCCGAGAGGACAGGCTGAACACTGAAGCTTTCTTT	CASSLFTAREDRLNTEAFF	TRBJ1-1	TRBV5-4	TRBD1	19	few
TGTGCCAGCAGACCGGACAGCTACAATGAGCAGTTCTTC	CASRPDSYNEQFF	TRBJ2-1	TRBV27	NA	13	NA
TGTGCCTGGAGTGTGGAGACAGGGGTTGGCTACACCTTC	CAWSVETGVGYTF	TRBJ1-2	TRBV30	TRBD1	13	NA
TGTGCCAGCAGTTTAGAGGGCGGGAGGCAACGGGAGACCCAGTACTTC	CASSLEGGRQRETQYF	TRBJ2-5	TRBV27	TRBD2	16	NA
TGTGCCAGCAGTATGCAGGGGACAGATACGCAGTATTTT	CASSMQGTDTQYF	TRBJ2-3	TRBV25-1	NA	13	NA
TGTGCCACCAGCAGAGCCCCAGGGCCCGGGGAGCTGTTTTTT	CATSRAPGPGELFF	TRBJ2-2	TRBV15	NA	14	NA
TGTGCCACCAGGGGGCTTTATGGGGTAGAGACCCAGTACTTC	CATRGLYGVETQYF	TRBJ2-5	TRBV15	NA	14	NA
TGTGCCTGGAGTCCGAGCTTTCGCTACGAGCAGTACTTC	CAWSPSFRYEQYF	TRBJ2-7	TRBV30	NA	13	few
TGTGCCAGCAGCTTGGTTTACGGACTATACAATGAGCAGTTCTTC	CASSLVYGLYNEQFF	TRBJ2-1	TRBV5-5	NA	15	NA
TGTGCCTGGAGATTTCAGGAGACCCAGTACTTC	CAWRFQETQYF	TRBJ2-5	TRBV30	NA	11	NA
TGTGCCAGCAGTTCGGACAGGGAAGCATACGAGCAGTACTTC	CASSSDREAYEQYF	TRBJ2-7	TRBV28	TRBD1	14	few
TGTGCCTTACCCGCAGGAAGGAATGGCTACACCTTC	CALPAGRNGYTF	TRBJ1-2	TRBV30	NA	12	NA
TGCGCCAGCAGCTTGGGCAGGGAACTTACGAACACTGAAGCTTTCTTT	CASSLGRELTNTEAFF	TRBJ1-1	TRBV5-1	NA	16	NA
TGTGCCAGCAGCCCGCTGCTAGCACATGAGCAGTTCTTC	CASSPLLAHEQFF	TRBJ2-1	TRBV6-5	NA	13	NA
TGTGCCAGCAGTTGGACAGGGTTTGATGGCTACACCTTC	CASSWTGFDGYTF	TRBJ1-2	TRBV11-2	TRBD1	13	NA
TGTGCCAGCAGTCGGAGCGGGAGGGCCGGTAATGAGCAGTTCTTC	CASSRSGRAGNEQFF	TRBJ2-1	TRBV28	TRBD2	15	few
TGTGCCAGCAGCCCCCTAGCGGGGGGGCTGGAGACCCAGTACTTC	CASSPLAGGLETQYF	TRBJ2-5	TRBV2	TRBD2	15	NA
TGTGCCAGCAGTTCCCTCCTGACAGATTCACCCCTCCACTTT	CASSSLLTDSPLHF	TRBJ1-6	TRBV27	NA	14	few
TGTGCCAGCAGCTTAGGACTAGCGGGGGATACGCAGTATTTT	CASSLGLAGDTQYF	TRBJ2-3	TRBV7-9	TRBD2	14	NA